This T cell receptor (beta chain) appears in the sequencing data of a study of graft-versus-host responses after intestinal transplantation. About the research overall: Every transplant recipient was induced with anti-thymocyte globulin, then maintained on tacrolimus and steroids for about three years. Study-level results: The marrow of recipients harbored GvH clones, and ileum or blood showed some of them first.

The protocol was immunoSEQ multiplex PCR, while the TCRdb copy is restricted to in-frame clones and leaves out a portion. In the table there are fewer than 25,000 clones, approximately 60% of which are singletons. The authors plated roughly 200,000 CFSE-labeled responder cells with roughly 200,000 irradiated, violet-dye-labeled stimulator cells. The ends lost 6 bases at V and 9 bases at J; junction bases unmatched: 10. Looked up from germline, CDR1 is SNHLY and CDR2 is FYNNEI. The CDR3 sequence is 15 residues long. The chain combines TRBV2 with TRBJ2-1; 11 bases map to TRBD1. Sequencing used alloreactive CD4+ T cells from a mixed lymphocyte reaction culture, obtained before intestinal transplant. Regarding subset: CFSE-low proliferating T cells sorted from roughly 6-day pre-transplant mixed lymphocyte reaction (GvH or HvG direction). The clonotype originates from a human patient who received an intestinal transplant. The CDR3 here is CASSLDRGQAREQFF. As DNA, the CDR3 is TGTGCCAGCAGCCTGGACAGGGGGCAAGCGCGTGAGCAGTTCTTC.